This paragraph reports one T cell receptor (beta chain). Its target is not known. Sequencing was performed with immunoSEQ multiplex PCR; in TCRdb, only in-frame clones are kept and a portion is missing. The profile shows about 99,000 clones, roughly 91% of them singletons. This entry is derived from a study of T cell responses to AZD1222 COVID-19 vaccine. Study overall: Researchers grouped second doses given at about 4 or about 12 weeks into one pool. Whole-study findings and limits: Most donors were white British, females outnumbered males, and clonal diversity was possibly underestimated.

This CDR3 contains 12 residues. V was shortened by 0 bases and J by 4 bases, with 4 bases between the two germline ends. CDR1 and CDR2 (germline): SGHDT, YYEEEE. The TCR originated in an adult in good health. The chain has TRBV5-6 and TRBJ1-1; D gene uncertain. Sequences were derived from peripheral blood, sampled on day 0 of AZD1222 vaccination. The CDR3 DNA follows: TGTGCCAGCAGCTTGGGAAGCACTGAAGCTTTCTTT. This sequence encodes CASSLGSTEAFF.